The 4 T cell receptor beta chains below come from one sample, sequenced in a study of blood T cell repertoires in COVID-19. Clones were read by immunoSEQ multiplex PCR, and TCRdb kept only the in-frame ones, dropping some. Seen here are roughly 310,000 clones, around 89% observed once, and the top ten hold 8% to 10%. Material: PBMCs or T cells enriched from blood (not recorded which). All receptors derive from a middle-aged woman who had recovered from COVID-19.

The rearrangement uses TRBV6-5 and TRBJ1-2; 7 bases map to TRBD1. This CDR3 region has 15 residues. Trimming removed 6 bases from V and 8 bases from J; junction bases left unmatched: 15. Germline V CDR1 and CDR2: MNHEY, SVGAGI. CDR3 coding DNA: TGTGCCAGCAGCCCCGACAGGGAAGGAGAGGAAGGCTACACCTTC. The encoded protein is CASSPDREGEEGYTF.

This chain joins TRBV6-5 and TRBJ2-3; 10 bases fit TRBD2. The CDR3 loop spans 16 amino acids. Germline loops: CDR1 MNHEY, CDR2 SVGAGI. V shed 0 bases and J 6 bases; nucleotides not matched to a gene: 6. DNA of the CDR3: TGTGCCAGCAGTTACTCGAGACTAGCGGGTGAGGATACGCAGTATTTT. Translating it yields CASSYSRLAGEDTQYF.

CDR3 amino acids: CATSDLGTGTSGRSTDTQYF. CDR3 bases: TGTGCCACCAGTGATTTGGGGACCGGGACTAGCGGGAGAAGCACAGATACGCAGTATTTT. The J gene is TRBJ2-3, the V gene TRBV24-1; TRBD2 matches at 14 bases. CDR3 length: 20 residues. V lost 0 bases to trimming and J lost 0 bases; unmatched junction nucleotides: 7. Germline-derived CDR1 and CDR2 are KGHDR and SFDVKD.

CDR3: CASSQSGQGSPYNEQFF. CDR3 DNA: TGTGCCAGCAGCCAGTCCGGACAGGGGTCTCCCTACAATGAGCAGTTCTTC. The chain has TRBV4-2 and TRBJ2-1, with 9 bases fitting TRBD1. The V gene's germline CDR1 is LGHNA and CDR2 YNFKEQ. V gave up 3 bases and J gave up 2 bases; unmatched junction bases: 8. The CDR3 covers 17 residues.